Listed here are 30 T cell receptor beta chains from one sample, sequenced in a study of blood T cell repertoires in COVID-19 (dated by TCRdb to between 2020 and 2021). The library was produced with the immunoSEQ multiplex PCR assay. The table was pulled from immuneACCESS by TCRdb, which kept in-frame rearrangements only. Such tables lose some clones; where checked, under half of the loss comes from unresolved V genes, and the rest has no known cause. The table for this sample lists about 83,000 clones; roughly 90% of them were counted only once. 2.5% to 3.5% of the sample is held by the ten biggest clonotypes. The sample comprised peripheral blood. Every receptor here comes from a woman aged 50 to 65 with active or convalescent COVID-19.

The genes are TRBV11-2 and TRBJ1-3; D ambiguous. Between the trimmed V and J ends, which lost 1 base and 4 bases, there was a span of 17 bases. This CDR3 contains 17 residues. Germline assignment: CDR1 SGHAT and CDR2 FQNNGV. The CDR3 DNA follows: TGTGCCAGCAGCTTAGCATCCGGTGGTGGTAAAGGAAACACCATATATTTT. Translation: CASSLASGGGKGNTIYF.

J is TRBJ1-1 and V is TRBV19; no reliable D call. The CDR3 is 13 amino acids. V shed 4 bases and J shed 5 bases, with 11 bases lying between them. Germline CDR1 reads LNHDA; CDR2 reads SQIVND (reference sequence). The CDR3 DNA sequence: TGTGCCAGTAGTAAGGGAGGATGGACTGAAGCTTTCTTT. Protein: CASSKGGWTEAFF.

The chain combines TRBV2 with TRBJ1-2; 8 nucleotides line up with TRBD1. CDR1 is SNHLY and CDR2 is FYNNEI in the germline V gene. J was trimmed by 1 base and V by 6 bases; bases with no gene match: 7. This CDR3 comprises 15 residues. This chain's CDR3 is CASRLGQGRNYGYTF. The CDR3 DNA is TGTGCCAGCAGACTTGGACAGGGCCGTAACTATGGCTACACCTTC.

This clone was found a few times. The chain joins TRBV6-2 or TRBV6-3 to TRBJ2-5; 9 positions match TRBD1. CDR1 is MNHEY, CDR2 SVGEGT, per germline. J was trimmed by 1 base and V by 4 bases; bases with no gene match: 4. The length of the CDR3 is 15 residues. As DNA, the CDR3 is TGTGCCAGCAGTTCCCCGACAGGGGGCCAAGAGACCCAGTACTTC. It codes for CASSSPTGGQETQYF.

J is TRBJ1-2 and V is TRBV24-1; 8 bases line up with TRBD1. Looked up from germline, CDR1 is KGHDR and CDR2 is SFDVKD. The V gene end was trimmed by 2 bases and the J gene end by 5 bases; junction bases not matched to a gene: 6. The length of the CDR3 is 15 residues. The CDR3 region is CATSDWKTGEYGYTF. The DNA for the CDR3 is TGTGCCACCAGTGATTGGAAGACAGGGGAATATGGCTACACCTTC.

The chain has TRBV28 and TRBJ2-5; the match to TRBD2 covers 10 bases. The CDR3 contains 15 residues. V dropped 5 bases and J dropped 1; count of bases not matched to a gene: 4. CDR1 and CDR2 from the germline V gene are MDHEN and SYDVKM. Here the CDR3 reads CASSPTSGAQETQYF. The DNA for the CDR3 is TGTGCCAGCAGTCCCACTAGCGGGGCCCAAGAGACCCAGTACTTC.

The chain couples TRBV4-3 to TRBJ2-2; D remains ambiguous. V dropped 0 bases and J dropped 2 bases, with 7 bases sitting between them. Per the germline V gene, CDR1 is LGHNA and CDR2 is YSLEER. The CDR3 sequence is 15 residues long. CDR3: CASSQDRSNTGELFF. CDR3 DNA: TGCGCCAGCAGCCAAGATCGTAGTAACACCGGGGAGCTGTTTTTT.

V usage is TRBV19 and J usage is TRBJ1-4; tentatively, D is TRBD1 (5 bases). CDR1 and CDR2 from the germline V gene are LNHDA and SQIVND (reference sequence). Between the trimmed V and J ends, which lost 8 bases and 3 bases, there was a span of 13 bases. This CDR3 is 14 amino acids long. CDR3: CASANDRSNEKLFF. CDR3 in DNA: TGTGCCAGTGCGAATGACAGATCTAATGAAAAACTGTTTTTT.

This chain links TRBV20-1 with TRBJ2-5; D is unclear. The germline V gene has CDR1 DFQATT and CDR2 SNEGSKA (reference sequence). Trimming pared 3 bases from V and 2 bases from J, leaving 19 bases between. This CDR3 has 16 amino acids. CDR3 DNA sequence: TGCAGTGCTAGTGCCGACGGTGGAGTCGGACAAGAGACCCAGTACTTC. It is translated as CSASADGGVGQETQYF.

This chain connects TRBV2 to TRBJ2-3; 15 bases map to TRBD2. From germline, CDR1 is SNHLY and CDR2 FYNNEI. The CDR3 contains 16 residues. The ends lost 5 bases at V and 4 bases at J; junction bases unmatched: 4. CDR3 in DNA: TGTGCCAGCAGTCGGGGACTAGCGGGGGGTGCAGATACGCAGTATTTT. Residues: CASSRGLAGGADTQYF.

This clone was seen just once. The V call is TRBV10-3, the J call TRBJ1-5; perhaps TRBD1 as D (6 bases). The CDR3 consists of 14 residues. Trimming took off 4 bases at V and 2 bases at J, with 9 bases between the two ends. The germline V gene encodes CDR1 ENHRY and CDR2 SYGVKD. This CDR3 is CAISGRQGNQPQHF. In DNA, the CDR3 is TGTGCCATCAGTGGGCGACAGGGCAATCAGCCCCAGCATTTT.

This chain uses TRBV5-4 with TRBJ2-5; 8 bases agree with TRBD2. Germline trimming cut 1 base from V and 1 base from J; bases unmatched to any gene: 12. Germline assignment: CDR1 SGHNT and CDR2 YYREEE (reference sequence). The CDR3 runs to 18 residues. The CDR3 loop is CASSLSPQRGFIQETQYF. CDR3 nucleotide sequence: TGTGCCAGCAGCTTGTCTCCCCAGCGGGGGTTTATCCAAGAGACCCAGTACTTC.

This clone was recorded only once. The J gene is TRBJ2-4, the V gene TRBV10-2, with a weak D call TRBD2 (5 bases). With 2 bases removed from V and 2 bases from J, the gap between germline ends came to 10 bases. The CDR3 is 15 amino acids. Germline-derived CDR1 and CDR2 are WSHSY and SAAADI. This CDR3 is CASSEGRGTKNIQYF. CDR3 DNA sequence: TGCGCCAGCAGTGAGGGACGGGGAACCAAAAACATTCAGTACTTC.

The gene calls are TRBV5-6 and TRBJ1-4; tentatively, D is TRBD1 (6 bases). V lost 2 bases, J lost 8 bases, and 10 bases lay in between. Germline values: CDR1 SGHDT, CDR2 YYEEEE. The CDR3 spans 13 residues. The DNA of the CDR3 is TGTGCCAGCAGCTTAACAGGGTACGAAAAACTGTTTTTT. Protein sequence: CASSLTGYEKLFF.

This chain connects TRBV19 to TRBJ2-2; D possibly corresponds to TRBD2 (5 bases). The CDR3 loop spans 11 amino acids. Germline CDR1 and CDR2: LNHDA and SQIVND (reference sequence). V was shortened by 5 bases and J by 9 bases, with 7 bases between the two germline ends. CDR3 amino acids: CASSAGRELFF. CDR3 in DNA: TGTGCCAGTAGTGCGGGTAGGGAGCTGTTTTTT.

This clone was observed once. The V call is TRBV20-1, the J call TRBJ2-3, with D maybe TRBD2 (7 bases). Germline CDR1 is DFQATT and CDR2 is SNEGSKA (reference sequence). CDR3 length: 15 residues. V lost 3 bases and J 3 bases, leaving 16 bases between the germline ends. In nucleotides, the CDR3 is TGCAGTGCTAGTCGCGGCGGGGGCGGAACAGATACGCAGTATTTT. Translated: CSASRGGGGTDTQYF.

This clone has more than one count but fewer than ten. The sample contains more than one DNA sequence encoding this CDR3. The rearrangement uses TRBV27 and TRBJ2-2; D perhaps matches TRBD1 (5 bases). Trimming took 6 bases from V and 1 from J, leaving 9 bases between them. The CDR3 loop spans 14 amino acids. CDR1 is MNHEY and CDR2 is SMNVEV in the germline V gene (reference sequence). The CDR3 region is CASSRDLNTGELFF. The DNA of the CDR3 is TGTGCCAGCAGCAGGGATCTGAACACCGGGGAGCTGTTTTTT.

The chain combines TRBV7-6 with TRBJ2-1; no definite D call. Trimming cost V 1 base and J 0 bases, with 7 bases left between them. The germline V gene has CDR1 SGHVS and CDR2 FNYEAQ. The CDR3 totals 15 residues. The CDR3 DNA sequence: TGTGCCAGCAGCTTAGATCGTAGCTCCTACAATGAGCAGTTCTTC. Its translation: CASSLDRSSYNEQFF.

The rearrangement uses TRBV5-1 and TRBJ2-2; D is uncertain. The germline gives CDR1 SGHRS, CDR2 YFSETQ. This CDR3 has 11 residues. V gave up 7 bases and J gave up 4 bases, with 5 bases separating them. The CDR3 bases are TGCGCCAGCTCTATCACCGGGGAGCTGTTTTTT. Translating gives CASSITGELFF.

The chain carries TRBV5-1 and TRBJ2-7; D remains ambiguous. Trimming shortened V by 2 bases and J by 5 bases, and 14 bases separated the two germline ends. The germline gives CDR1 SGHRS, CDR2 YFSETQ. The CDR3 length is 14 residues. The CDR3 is CASSLKQFNHEQYF. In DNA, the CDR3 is TGCGCCAGCAGCTTAAAACAGTTCAACCACGAGCAGTACTTC.

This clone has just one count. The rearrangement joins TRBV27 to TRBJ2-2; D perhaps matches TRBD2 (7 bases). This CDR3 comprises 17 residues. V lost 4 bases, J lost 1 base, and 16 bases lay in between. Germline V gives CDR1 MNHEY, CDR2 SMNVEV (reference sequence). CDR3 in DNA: TGTGCCAGCAGTTCCCCGGCCGGGGGGCAGAACACCGGGGAGCTGTTTTTT. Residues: CASSSPAGGQNTGELFF.

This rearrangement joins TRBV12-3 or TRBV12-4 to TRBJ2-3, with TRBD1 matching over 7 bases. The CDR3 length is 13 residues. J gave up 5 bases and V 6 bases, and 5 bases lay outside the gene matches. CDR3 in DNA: TGTGCCAGCAGATTTACAGGGGTAGATACGCAGTATTTT. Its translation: CASRFTGVDTQYF.

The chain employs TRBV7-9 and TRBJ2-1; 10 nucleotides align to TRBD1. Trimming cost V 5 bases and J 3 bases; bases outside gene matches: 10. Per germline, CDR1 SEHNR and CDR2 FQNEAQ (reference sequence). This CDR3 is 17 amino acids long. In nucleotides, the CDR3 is TGTGCCAGCAGCCTCCCTCTTGGGACAGGGGACTACAATGAGCAGTTCTTC. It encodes CASSLPLGTGDYNEQFF.

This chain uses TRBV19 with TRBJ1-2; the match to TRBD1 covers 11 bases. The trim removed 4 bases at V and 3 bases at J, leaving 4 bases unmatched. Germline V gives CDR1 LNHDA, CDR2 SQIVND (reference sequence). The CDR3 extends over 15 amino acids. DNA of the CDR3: TGTGCCAGTAGTAAGGGACAGGGGGTTTACTATGGCTACACCTTC. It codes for CASSKGQGVYYGYTF.

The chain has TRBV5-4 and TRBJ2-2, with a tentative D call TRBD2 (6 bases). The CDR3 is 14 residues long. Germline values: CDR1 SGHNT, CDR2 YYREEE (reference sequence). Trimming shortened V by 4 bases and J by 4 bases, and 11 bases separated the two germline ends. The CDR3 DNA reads TGTGCCAGCAGCCTGCCACTAGCCACCGGGGAGCTGTTTTTT. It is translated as CASSLPLATGELFF.

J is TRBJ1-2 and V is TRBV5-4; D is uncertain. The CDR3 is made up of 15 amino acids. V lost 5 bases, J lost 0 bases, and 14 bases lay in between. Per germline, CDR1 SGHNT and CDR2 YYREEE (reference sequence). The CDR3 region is CASRPGMEANYGYTF. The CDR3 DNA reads TGTGCCAGCAGGCCGGGAATGGAAGCTAACTATGGCTACACCTTC.

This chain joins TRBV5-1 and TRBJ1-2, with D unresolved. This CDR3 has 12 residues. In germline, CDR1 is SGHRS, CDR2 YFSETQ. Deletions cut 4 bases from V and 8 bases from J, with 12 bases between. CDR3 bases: TGCGCCAGCAGCGCCACCCCGGAGGGCTACACCTTC. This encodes CASSATPEGYTF.

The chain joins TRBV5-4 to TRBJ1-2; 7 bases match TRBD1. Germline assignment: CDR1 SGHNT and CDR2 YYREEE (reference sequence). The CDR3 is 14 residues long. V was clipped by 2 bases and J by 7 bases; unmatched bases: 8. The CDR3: CASSFLDRSRGYTF. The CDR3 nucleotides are TGTGCCAGCAGCTTTTTGGACAGGAGTCGTGGCTACACCTTC. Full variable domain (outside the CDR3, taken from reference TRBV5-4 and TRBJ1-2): ETGVTQSPTHLIKTRGQQVTLRCSSQSGHNTVSWYQQALGQGPQFIFQYYREEENGRGNFPPRFSGLQFPNYSSELNVNALELDDSALYLCASSFLDRSRGYTFGSGTRLTVV.

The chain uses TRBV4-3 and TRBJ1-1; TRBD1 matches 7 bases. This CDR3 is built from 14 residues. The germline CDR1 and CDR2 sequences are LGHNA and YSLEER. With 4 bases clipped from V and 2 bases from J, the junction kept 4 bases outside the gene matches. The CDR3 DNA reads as TGCGCCAGCAGCCGCGACAGGGTAAACACTGAAGCTTTCTTT. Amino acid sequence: CASSRDRVNTEAFF.

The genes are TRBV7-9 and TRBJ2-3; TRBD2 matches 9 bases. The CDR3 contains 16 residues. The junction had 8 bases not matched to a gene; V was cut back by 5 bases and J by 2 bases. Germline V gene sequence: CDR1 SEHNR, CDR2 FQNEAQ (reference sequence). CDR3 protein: CASSRGTSKYTDTQYF. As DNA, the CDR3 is TGTGCCAGCAGCCGGGGGACTAGCAAGTACACAGATACGCAGTATTTT.